These 5 T cell receptor beta chains were all obtained from the same sample, sequenced in a study of shared clonotypes between healthy human individuals. Profiled with immunoSEQ multiplex PCR; TCRdb holds only in-frame clones, not every one. The table shows 600,000 to 750,000 clones, with roughly 91% occurring only once. Sequences were obtained from memory CD8+ T cells from PBMCs. As to subset: CD45RO+ cells pooled with CCR7-negative TemRA cells. Receptor source: a man in his late teens or twenties in good health. Some clones in this sample may be carry-over from other donors' samples.

This chain joins TRBV9 and TRBJ2-2; D is perhaps TRBD1 (6 bases). The CDR3 runs to 16 residues. CDR1 is SGDLS, CDR2 YYNGEE, per germline. Trimming removed 4 bases from V and 6 bases from J, with 19 bases in between. The CDR3 coding sequence is TGTGCCAGCAGCACCCGACAGGCCTTGGTCGCCGGGGAGCTGTTTTTT. It is translated as CASSTRQALVAGELFF.

The chain couples TRBV6-5 to TRBJ2-1, with D possibly being TRBD2 (6 bases). Trimming took 2 bases from V and 5 from J, leaving 10 bases between them. The CDR3 spans 14 residues. The V gene's germline CDR1 is MNHEY and CDR2 SVGAGI. The DNA of the CDR3 is TGTGCCAGCAGTTACAGCGGGTTAGACAATGAGCAGTTCTTC. This codes for CASSYSGLDNEQFF.

This clone appeared a few times. The V call is TRBV28, the J call TRBJ2-7, with D tentatively TRBD1 or TRBD2 (5 bases each). V was pared by 8 bases and J by 3 bases, with 11 bases between. This CDR3 is built from 12 residues. The germline V gene encodes CDR1 MDHEN and CDR2 SYDVKM. The CDR3 here is CASQGPRYEQYF. As DNA, the CDR3 is TGTGCCAGCCAGGGACCGCGCTACGAGCAGTACTTC.

V usage is TRBV9 and J usage is TRBJ1-5; D not resolved. This CDR3 is 13 amino acids long. Germline-derived CDR1 and CDR2 are SGDLS and YYNGEE. The germline V and J ends were trimmed by 3 bases and 7 bases, with 11 bases remaining between them. CDR3 nucleotides: TGTGCCAGCAGCGCCATGGAGGACCAGCCCCAGCATTTT. Translating it yields CASSAMEDQPQHF.

The chain links TRBV4-1 to TRBJ1-6, with D perhaps TRBD1 (5 bases). Looked up from germline, CDR1 is MGHRA and CDR2 is YSYEKL. Trimming took off 4 bases at V and 10 bases at J, with 14 bases between the two ends. The CDR3 has 14 residues. CDR3 amino acids: CASSPSGQRSPLHF. Written as DNA, the CDR3 is TGCGCCAGCAGCCCGAGCGGACAAAGGTCACCCCTCCACTTT.